This T cell receptor (beta chain) was sequenced in a study of tumor-infiltrating lymphocytes in primary liver carcinoma. The study's findings and limits: The proportion of top clones found throughout all five tumor regions was only about 8-25%. Tumor-adjacent and tumor-blood pairs displayed less overlap than did pairs of tumor regions.

The V end lost 4 bases, the J end lost 6 bases, and 10 bases lay between the germline ends. Germline V gives CDR1 SQVTM, CDR2 ANQGSEA. The CDR3 length is 12 residues. A primer matching the constant region was used to make TCR beta cDNA from approximately 0.45 ug of total RNA. Three-round nested multiplex PCR performed with slightly modified ARM-PCR produced the TCR beta libraries. The first two PCR rounds, around 10 cycles each, used TRBV1-TRBV30 forward primers and a C-beta reverse primer. TCRdb reprocessed the multiplex PCR reads with MiXCR, giving one entry per CDR3 protein. The sample shows fewer than 40,000 distinct CDR3 sequences, 71% of them seen only once. Details on this clonotype: Its target is not known.

Between about 18 and 33 mg of unsorted bulk tissue served as the source from which RNA and DNA were co-extracted. The cohort consisted of patients whose primary liver carcinoma was surgically resected. The authors sampled five separate regions per tumor. The receptor comes from a woman aged 25 to 39 with primary liver carcinoma and hepatitis B virus infection. This rearrangement joins TRBV29-1 to TRBJ1-5, with no clear D. The sequenced sample consisted of liver tumor tissue from sampling region 3. The subset denotes: tumor region T3, left-lateral pole. The CDR3 is CSVGTSSQPQHF. In nucleotides, the CDR3 is TGCAGCGTTGGGACCTCTTCTCAGCCCCAGCATTTT.